The 8 T cell receptor beta chains presented below share a single source sample, sequenced in a study of blood T cell repertoires in COVID-19. Sequenced by immunoSEQ multiplex PCR; TCRdb stores in-frame clones only, minus some. The table records about 150,000 clones, around 85% of them present only once. The sequenced material came from peripheral blood. These receptors were taken from a man in his 60s with COVID-19, enrolled during active disease.

This rearrangement joins TRBV3-1 (or the pseudogene TRBV3-2) to TRBJ2-7, with TRBD1 identical over 9 bases. Unmatched junction bases numbered 9, after V lost 0 bases and J lost 0 bases. Germline V CDR1 and CDR2: LGHDT, YNNKEL (reference sequence). CDR3 length: 18 residues. Here the CDR3 reads CASSQDRPGTGISYEQYF. The CDR3 nucleotides read TGTGCCAGCAGCCAAGATAGACCTGGGACAGGGATCTCCTACGAGCAGTACTTC.

Details on this clone: At one of its ends the junction is not consistent with the germline gene, which may arise from a read error. The chain links TRBV9 to TRBJ1-3, with TRBD1 matching 9 bases. CDR1 is SGDLS and CDR2 is YYNGEE in the germline V gene. The CDR3 is 16 residues long. The CDR3 bases are TGTGCCAGCAGCCCATTAGACAGGGGGAATGGAGACACCATATATTTT. This codes for CASSPLDRGNGDTIYF.

The rearrangement links TRBV9 to TRBJ2-6, with D unresolved. The ends were cut back, 9 bases at V and 0 bases at J, with 19 bases in the middle. Germline CDR1 SGDLS, CDR2 YYNGEE. The CDR3 spans 17 residues. The CDR3 sequence is CAIDSGGEISGANVLTF. The CDR3 coding sequence is TGTGCCATCGATTCCGGTGGAGAAATCTCTGGGGCCAACGTCCTGACTTTC.

CDR3 DNA: TGTGCCAGTAGTAGACCCCAGGCAGATACGCAGTATTTT. Translating gives CASSRPQADTQYF. The chain carries TRBV19 and TRBJ2-3; no definite D call. V shed 4 bases and J shed 4 bases, with 9 bases lying between them. The CDR3 is 13 amino acids. Germline-derived CDR1 and CDR2 are LNHDA and SQIVND (reference sequence).

The J gene is TRBJ1-5, the V gene TRBV4-1, with TRBD1 identical over 7 bases. Losses at the gene ends were 0 bases for V and 0 bases for J; bases not matched to a gene: 14. This CDR3 has 20 amino acids. Germline loops: CDR1 MGHRA, CDR2 YSYEKL. The CDR3: CASSQDGYRDSWASNQPQHF. CDR3 DNA sequence: TGCGCCAGCAGCCAAGATGGATACCGGGACAGTTGGGCTAGCAATCAGCCCCAGCATTTT.

This rearrangement joins TRBV5-8 to TRBJ2-7, with unresolved D. The germline gives CDR1 SGHTS, CDR2 YDEGEE. There are 15 residues in the CDR3. Trimming left V 4 bases short and J 3 bases short, with 17 bases between. This CDR3 is CASSVIPPRSYEQYF. CDR3 sequence (DNA): TGTGCCAGCAGCGTAATACCTCCGAGAAGCTACGAGCAGTACTTC.

V is TRBV5-6 and J is TRBJ2-7; 10 nucleotides agree with TRBD1. V dropped 6 bases and J dropped 6; count of bases not matched to a gene: 12. The CDR3 loop spans 15 amino acids. From germline, CDR1 is SGHDT and CDR2 YYEEEE. The CDR3 DNA is TGTGCCAGCAAACAATTTGGACAGGGGGGCCCCGAGCAGTACTTC. It yields the protein CASKQFGQGGPEQYF.

The rearrangement joins TRBV14 to TRBJ1-1, with unresolved D. In germline, CDR1 is SGHDN, CDR2 FVKESK. The V gene lost 3 bases and the J gene lost 11 bases, with 16 bases spanning the gap. The CDR3 loop spans 13 amino acids. CDR3 in DNA: TGTGCCAGCAGCCAGGCAATCCGGACTAGGGCTTTCTTT. It is translated as CASSQAIRTRAFF. The whole variable domain, filled in from reference TRBV14 and TRBJ1-1, reads EAGVTQFPSHSVIEKGQTVTLRCDPISGHDNLYWYRRVMGKEIKFLLHFVKESKQDESGMPNNRFLAERTGGTYSTLKVQPAELEDSGVYFCASSQAIRTRAFFGQGTRLTVV.